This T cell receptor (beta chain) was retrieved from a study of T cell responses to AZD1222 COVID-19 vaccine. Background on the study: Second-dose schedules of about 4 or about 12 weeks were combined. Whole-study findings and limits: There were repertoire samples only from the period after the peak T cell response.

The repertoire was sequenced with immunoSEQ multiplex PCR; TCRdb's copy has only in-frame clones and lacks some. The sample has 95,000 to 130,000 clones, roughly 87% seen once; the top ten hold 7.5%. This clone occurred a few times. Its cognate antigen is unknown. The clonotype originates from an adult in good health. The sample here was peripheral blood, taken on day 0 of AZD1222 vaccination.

CDR3 nucleotide sequence: TGTGCCAGCAGCTTAAAGGACAGCTACAATGAGCAGTTCTTC. Amino acid sequence: CASSLKDSYNEQFF. This chain links TRBV13 with TRBJ2-1; D perhaps matches TRBD1 (6 bases). V was cut by 2 bases and J by 3 bases, with 8 bases left in between. Germline V CDR1 and CDR2: PRHDT, FYEKMQ (reference sequence). The CDR3 covers 14 residues.